These T cell receptor beta chains were read from a single sample in a study of blood T cell repertoires in COVID-19. Here immunoSEQ multiplex PCR was the method, and the copy in TCRdb shows in-frame clones only, minus some. The top ten clones hold less than 15% of a sample with fewer than 80,000 clones, 70% to 85% of them seen once. The sample taken for sequencing was peripheral blood. All receptors derive from a man aged 50 to 59 with COVID-19, enrolled during active disease. Both conserved end residues are part of each CDR3. D genes are given only for firm matches. Size values are once, few and many counts, or a class for expanded clones, and some rows have none.

j_call v_call clone_size d_call cdr3_nt cdr3_aa
TRBJ1-4 TRBV21-1 - - TGTGCCAGCAGCAAAGTGACAAATGAAAAACTGTTTTTT CASSKVTNEKLFF
TRBJ2-2 TRBV25-1 - - TGTGCCAGCATTGGTGGAGGCGCCGGGGAGCTGTTTTTT CASIGGGAGELFF
TRBJ1-6 TRBV21-1 - - TGTGCCAGCAGCAAAGGGAACAGCCTATATAATTCACCCCTCCACTTT CASSKGNSLYNSPLHF
TRBJ2-3 TRBV7-7 - TRBD1 TGTGCTAGCAGCCCCGGGACAGGGGGCTCAGATACGCAGTATTTT CASSPGTGGSDTQYF
TRBJ2-1 TRBV4-3 - - TGCGCCAGCAGCGTCGAGCCAAACAATGAGCAGTTCTTC CASSVEPNNEQFF
TRBJ1-6 TRBV20-1 - TRBD1 TGCAGGACAGGGGACTCACCCCTCCACTTT CRTGDSPLHF
TRBJ1-3 TRBV12-3/TRBV12-4 few - TGTGCCAGCTCCTTCTCTGGAAACACCATATATTTT CASSFSGNTIYF
TRBJ2-4 TRBV11-3 once - TGTGCCAGCAGCTTAAGGACGTTTATCCCGGGGTATCGGCTTAACATTCAGTACTTC CASSLRTFIPGYRLNIQYF
TRBJ2-3 TRBV29-1 - - TGCAGCGTGGTTCAGGTGGGGGCGGCAGATACGCAGTATTTT CSVVQVGAADTQYF
TRBJ2-5 TRBV13 many TRBD1 TGTGCCAGCAGCCCCCTTGGGGACAGGGATGGAGAGACCCAGTACTTC CASSPLGDRDGETQYF
TRBJ1-2 TRBV5-1 - - TGCGCCAGCAGCTTGGACAGGGCAACTAGTGGCTACACCTTC CASSLDRATSGYTF
TRBJ1-2 TRBV5-5 - TRBD1 TGTGCCAGCAGCGTGGACGGGACAGGGCCCTATGGCTACACCTTC CASSVDGTGPYGYTF
TRBJ2-2 TRBV10-3 - TRBD1 TGTGCCACCACGGACAGGGGAGCCACCGGGGAGCTGTTTTTT CATTDRGATGELFF
TRBJ2-7 TRBV27 - - TGTGCCAGCAGTTTAAGGGGGGGGGCCTACGAGCAGTACTTC CASSLRGGAYEQYF
TRBJ1-1 TRBV7-3 few - TGTGCCAGCCGCAGATCGGGGAACACTGAAGCTTTCTTT CASRRSGNTEAFF
TRBJ2-7 TRBV23-1 - TRBD1 TGCGCCAGCAGTCAATCGCTGGGACAGGGGTTCTACGAGCAGTACTTC CASSQSLGQGFYEQYF
TRBJ2-1 TRBV6-5 - - TGTGCCAGCACGACCGGACAGGAGCAGTTCTTC CASTTGQEQFF
TRBJ2-7 TRBV7-8 - - TGTGCCAGCAGCTCGGGGTGGTCCTACGAGCAGTACTTC CASSSGWSYEQYF
TRBJ2-3 TRBV5-1 - TRBD2 TGCGCCAGCAGCACGGGTGGTGGCGGGGGGGCGGTGACGACAGATACGCAGTATTTT CASSTGGGGGAVTTDTQYF
TRBJ1-6 TRBV5-4 few - TGTGCCAGCAGTACTGGGGCTCTACAAAGCTATTCACCCCTCCACTTT CASSTGALQSYSPLHF
TRBJ1-2 TRBV27 - TRBD1 TGTGCCAGCAGTTTACGACAGGGATATTATGGCTACACCTTC CASSLRQGYYGYTF
TRBJ2-2 TRBV4-3 - - TGCGCCAGCAGCCAAGAGTTAGTCCTCGCCGGGGAGCTGTTTTTT CASSQELVLAGELFF
TRBJ2-2 TRBV3-1/TRBV3-2 - TRBD1 TGTGCCAGCAGCCCGGCCCACAGGGGAGATACCGGGGAGCTGTTTTTT CASSPAHRGDTGELFF
TRBJ1-3 TRBV6-6 - - TGTGCCAGCAGTTTTTCCGACAGGAGGATAGGAAACACCATATATTTT CASSFSDRRIGNTIYF
TRBJ2-7 TRBV5-4 - TRBD1 TGTGCCAGCGGTGGACAGGGACAGGGAGGCGAGCAGTACTTC CASGGQGQGGEQYF
TRBJ2-5 TRBV2 - - TGTGCCAGCAGGGGCTACCAAGAGACCCAGTACTTC CASRGYQETQYF
TRBJ1-5 TRBV19 - TRBD1 TGTGCCAGTAGTACCCCGATTGGACAGGGGGCCTATAGCAATCAGCCCCAGCATTTT CASSTPIGQGAYSNQPQHF
TRBJ2-3 TRBV6-2/TRBV6-3 - - TGTGCCAGCAGTTTCCGGAGAGATACGCAGTATTTT CASSFRRDTQYF
TRBJ2-5 TRBV18 - - TGTGCCAGCTCACCTCCGGGGGAGACCCAGTACTTC CASSPPGETQYF
TRBJ1-2 TRBV5-4 - - TGTGCCAGCAGCCCAACCGCAGGCCGCAATAACTATGGCTACACCTTC CASSPTAGRNNYGYTF
TRBJ2-7 TRBV7-3 - TRBD1 TGTGCCAGCAGCCCCGGACAGGGTTTAACCTACGAGCAGTACTTC CASSPGQGLTYEQYF
TRBJ1-1 TRBV2 once - TGTGCCAGCCTTAGACAGGCCCCTCACACTGAAGCTTTCTTT CASLRQAPHTEAFF
TRBJ1-1 TRBV18 - - TGTGCCACCGCGGTCAGGGGTGGCACTGAAGCTTTCTTT CATAVRGGTEAFF
TRBJ2-7 TRBV6-6 - TRBD1 TGTGCCAGCTGGCCGGGACAGCTTTCCGGCGAGCAGTACTTC CASWPGQLSGEQYF
TRBJ1-2 TRBV4-1 - TRBD1 TGCGCCAGCAGCCAAGATGTCGGGCAGGGGGGTGGCTACACCTTC CASSQDVGQGGGYTF
TRBJ2-1 TRBV7-6 - TRBD1 TGTGCCAGCAGCTTAGCCGAGGGACAGAGGCCGAACAATGAGCAGTTCTTC CASSLAEGQRPNNEQFF
TRBJ1-1 TRBV2 - - TGTGCCAGCAAATCAGGGGCTGGGGACACTGAAGCTTTCTTT CASKSGAGDTEAFF
TRBJ1-1 TRBV25-1 - - TGTGCCAGCAGACGACAGCCGAACACTGAAGCTTTCTTT CASRRQPNTEAFF
TRBJ1-6 TRBV5-5 - TRBD1 TGTGCCAGCAGCCAGCACAGGGGTGATAATTCACCCCTCCACTTT CASSQHRGDNSPLHF
TRBJ2-7 TRBV5-1 - - TGCGCCAGCAGTAGAGCTCCCCCTTCCTACGAGCAGTACTTC CASSRAPPSYEQYF
TRBJ1-5 TRBV5-3 - TRBD1 TGTGCCAGGGGACAGAGCAATCAGCCCCAGCATTTT CARGQSNQPQHF
TRBJ1-6 TRBV5-5 - - TGTGCCAGCAGCTTGTATCTAGGAGGAAATTCACCCCTCCACTTT CASSLYLGGNSPLHF
TRBJ2-7 TRBV19 - - TGTGCCAGTAGTATAAGGGCAGGGTCCTACGAGCAGTACTTC CASSIRAGSYEQYF
TRBJ1-2 TRBV4-3 - TRBD1 TGCGCCAGCAGCCAAGCGACAGGGGGCGTAGATGGCTACACCTTC CASSQATGGVDGYTF
TRBJ2-5 TRBV6-5 - TRBD1 TGTGCCAGCAGTTATCTACAGGGACAGGGTCAAGAGACCCAGTACTTC CASSYLQGQGQETQYF
TRBJ1-1 TRBV5-1 - TRBD1 TGCGCCAGCAGTTACAGGGGAAACACTGAAGCTTTCTTT CASSYRGNTEAFF
TRBJ2-7 TRBV13 - TRBD1 TGTGCCAGCAGTTCAAACCGGGACAGGGGGTTCGGCTACGAGCAGTACTTC CASSSNRDRGFGYEQYF
TRBJ2-3 TRBV5-8 - TRBD2 TGTGCCAGCAGCTTGGGGACTAGCGGGGGGGTTGCGGATACGCAGTATTTT CASSLGTSGGVADTQYF
TRBJ2-7 TRBV7-8 - - TGTGCCAGCCGCTCGGGGGGGGGACAGGGCGCCTACGAGCAGTACTTC CASRSGGGQGAYEQYF
TRBJ1-1 TRBV4-2 - - TGTGCCAGCAAGACAGAGAACACTGAAGCTTTCTTT CASKTENTEAFF
TRBJ1-1 TRBV18 few TRBD1 TGTGCCAGCTCACCAATCGGGGGGACAGGGGGCTATAGGAACACTGAAGCTTTCTTT CASSPIGGTGGYRNTEAFF
TRBJ1-1 TRBV5-5 - - TGTGCCAGCAGCTTCACGGAAAGGACAATGGACACTGAAGCTTTCTTT CASSFTERTMDTEAFF
TRBJ2-5 TRBV6-5 - - TGTGCCAGCAGCTACTTCACAGGGAAGGCGGAGACCCAGTACTTC CASSYFTGKAETQYF
TRBJ1-2 TRBV7-9 - - TGTGCCAGCAGCCCAGGGGTCGGCCAGGGGAGCTATGGCTACACCTTC CASSPGVGQGSYGYTF
TRBJ2-7 TRBV6-5 - - TGTGCCAGCACCCCCTCTACAGGGAACTCCTACGAGCAGTACTTC CASTPSTGNSYEQYF
TRBJ2-7 TRBV4-1 - TRBD1 TGCGCCAGCAGCCAGGGACAGGGGCTCTCCTACGAGCAGTACTTC CASSQGQGLSYEQYF
TRBJ1-6 TRBV2 - - TGTGCCAGTTCAGGGGATAATTCACCCCTCCACTTT CASSGDNSPLHF
TRBJ1-1 TRBV5-4 - - TGTGCCAGCAGCTTGGACTGGAACACTGAAGCTTTCTTT CASSLDWNTEAFF
TRBJ2-7 TRBV19 - TRBD2 TGTGCCAGTCAACTCACTAGCGGGGGTGTCTACGAGCAGTACTTC CASQLTSGGVYEQYF